The 13 T cell receptor beta chains below were found in one sample sequenced in a study of shared clonotypes between healthy human individuals. Sequencing used immunoSEQ multiplex PCR; TCRdb keeps in-frame clones, though not all of them. The table lists fewer than 1.8 million clones, about 98.5% of them singletons. The sample was naive CD4+ T cells sorted from blood. Subset indicated: CD45RA+ positively selected. The receptors originated from a man aged 30-40 years in good health.

This chain uses TRBV5-6 with TRBJ2-7, with 8 bases aligning to TRBD1. The germline CDR1 and CDR2 sequences are SGHDT and YYEEEE. The CDR3 runs 15 residues. J was trimmed by 4 bases and V by 2 bases; bases with no gene match: 8. This CDR3 is CASSFRGQAFYEQYF. The CDR3 DNA sequence: TGTGCCAGCAGCTTTAGGGGACAGGCATTTTACGAGCAGTACTTC.

The rearrangement links TRBV19 to TRBJ1-1; 9 bases match TRBD1. Germline CDR1 reads LNHDA; CDR2 reads SQIVND (reference sequence). Trimming at V came to 3 bases and at J to 5 bases, leaving 7 bases not matched to a gene. The CDR3 is made up of 15 amino acids. The CDR3 spells CASSMPDRGGTEAFF. Written as DNA, the CDR3 is TGTGCCAGTAGTATGCCGGACAGGGGTGGGACTGAAGCTTTCTTT.

This rearrangement joins TRBV4-3 to TRBJ2-1; D uncertain. In germline, CDR1 is LGHNA, CDR2 YSLEER. V was shortened by 0 bases and J by 2 bases, with 8 bases between the two germline ends. This CDR3 is 15 amino acids long. CDR3 nucleotides: TGCGCCAGCAGCCAAGAAGTCACAGCCTACAATGAGCAGTTCTTC. Translation gives CASSQEVTAYNEQFF.

The V and J genes are TRBV9 and TRBJ2-1, with 8 bases fitting TRBD1. Losses at the gene ends were 0 bases for V and 0 bases for J; bases not matched to a gene: 11. The CDR3 spans 19 residues. The germline gives CDR1 SGDLS, CDR2 YYNGEE. CDR3 amino acids: CASSVGARSTGGSYNEQFF. The CDR3 nucleotides are TGTGCCAGCAGCGTAGGGGCCAGATCAACAGGGGGCTCCTACAATGAGCAGTTCTTC.

For this clone: At the DNA level, this CDR3 is encoded by other sequences in the same sample as well. The rearrangement uses TRBV18 and TRBJ1-5, with D uncertain. The CDR3 length is 13 residues. Trimming took off 3 bases at V and 4 bases at J, with 7 bases between the two ends. The V gene's germline CDR1 is KGHSH and CDR2 LQKENI. The CDR3 region is CASSPEGNQPQHF. The CDR3 DNA is TGTGCCAGCTCACCTGAAGGTAATCAGCCCCAGCATTTT.

J is TRBJ2-7 and V is TRBV18; D is tentatively TRBD1 or TRBD2 (5 bases each). Germline values: CDR1 KGHSH, CDR2 LQKENI. The V and J ends lost 3 bases and 3 bases respectively, with 12 bases between them. This CDR3 has 14 amino acids. CDR3 DNA: TGTGCCAGCTCACCCCGTGGGGGAAACTACGAGCAGTACTTC. As protein: CASSPRGGNYEQYF.

The chain carries TRBV9 and TRBJ2-3; perhaps TRBD2 as D (6 bases). Germline values: CDR1 SGDLS, CDR2 YYNGEE. CDR3 size: 16 residues. The ends were cut back, 2 bases at V and 1 base at J, with 14 bases in the middle. Here the CDR3 reads CASSVVAGWGTDTQYF. The CDR3 nucleotides are TGTGCCAGCAGCGTTGTGGCGGGATGGGGCACAGATACGCAGTATTTT.

The rearrangement links TRBV15 to TRBJ1-5, with 8 bases fitting TRBD1. This CDR3 is 15 amino acids long. J was trimmed by 10 bases and V by 1 base; bases with no gene match: 9. Germline V gene lookup returns CDR1 LNHNV and CDR2 YYDKDF (reference sequence). Written as DNA, the CDR3 is TGTGCCACCAGCAGAGGAGGGGGACAGGAAAATCCCCAGCATTTT. Translation gives CATSRGGGQENPQHF.

J is TRBJ2-6 and V is TRBV25-1; 7 bases align to TRBD1. CDR1 is MGHDK, CDR2 SYGVNS, per germline. J gave up 2 bases and V 8 bases, and 6 bases lay outside the gene matches. The CDR3 consists of 15 residues. DNA for the CDR3: TGTGCCAGCTACTCCGGGACAGCTGGGGCCAACGTCCTGACTTTC. Protein sequence: CASYSGTAGANVLTF. The complete variable domain, with remaining parts taken from reference TRBV25-1 and TRBJ2-6, reads EADIYQTPRYLVIGTGKKITLECSQTMGHDKMYWYQQDPGMELHLIHYSYGVNSTEKGDLSSESTVSRIRTEHFPLTLESARPSHTSQYLCASYSGTAGANVLTFGAGSRLTVL.

This chain joins TRBV6-1 and TRBJ2-3; D may be TRBD2 (5 bases). Trimming shortened V by 5 bases and J by 14 bases, and 20 bases separated the two germline ends. Germline V gives CDR1 MNHNS, CDR2 SASEGT. The CDR3 spans 13 residues. CDR3 sequence reads: CASSQKLVPEGYF. The CDR3 DNA reads TGTGCCAGCAGTCAAAAACTAGTGCCAGAGGGGTATTTT.

The table lists this clone with a count of one. The gene calls are TRBV9 and TRBJ2-3; 9 bases line up with TRBD2. The CDR3 length is 19 residues. V dropped 0 bases and J dropped 8; count of bases not matched to a gene: 19. The germline V gene encodes CDR1 SGDLS and CDR2 YYNGEE. The CDR3 region has the DNA TGTGCCAGCAGCGTAGCCCTTGGGGTAGCGGGAGCCCCGGGGAGTACGCAGTATTTT. This sequence encodes CASSVALGVAGAPGSTQYF.

The genes are TRBV7-8 and TRBJ2-1; 11 bases map to TRBD2. Germline trimming cut 5 bases from V and 0 bases from J; bases unmatched to any gene: 9. Per germline, CDR1 SGHVS and CDR2 FQNEAQ. This CDR3 comprises 18 residues. The CDR3 coding sequence is TGTGCCAGCAGCCCCGGGACTAGCGGTATCAGCTCCTACAATGAGCAGTTCTTC. It yields the protein CASSPGTSGISSYNEQFF.

V gene TRBV9 combines with J gene TRBJ2-3, with TRBD2 matching over 9 bases. This CDR3 has 14 residues. V shed 4 bases and J 7 bases; nucleotides not matched to a gene: 7. CDR1 is SGDLS, CDR2 YYNGEE, per germline. CDR3 protein: CASSPREGIYTQYF. Written as DNA, the CDR3 is TGTGCCAGCAGCCCGCGGGAGGGCATATATACGCAGTATTTT.